This T cell receptor beta chain was recorded in a study of CD8+ T cells in alopecia areata. Study-wide context: The drug, oral tofacitinib, was given to treated patients at 5 to 10 mg twice daily. Tofacitinib ran for 6 to 18 months before 6 months off drug.

The CDR3 covers 14 residues. From germline, CDR1 is SGHRS and CDR2 YFSETQ. V was clipped by 3 bases and J by 6 bases, with 13 bases between them. RNA extraction and reverse transcription yielded cDNA as sequencing template. Data came from immunoSEQ multiplex PCR; TCRdb stores just in-frame clones and leaves some out. This sample has some 120,000 clones; approximately 60% occur once, and the top ten carry around 5.7%. Indicated treatment: oral pan-JAK inhibitor, 5-10 mg twice daily. Source: CD4+ T cells sorted from blood, taken at week 4, from a patient treated with tofacitinib. This receptor was taken from a human donor with alopecia areata. The chain combines TRBV5-1 with TRBJ2-1; D might be TRBD1 (5 bases). The CDR3 DNA reads TGCGCCAGCAGCTCCATGGGGCGTCTCAATGAGCAGTTCTTC. Translating gives CASSSMGRLNEQFF.